The 26 T cell receptor beta chains in this list originate from one sample, sequenced in a study of blood T cells in healthy people across ages. Through a sample-barcoded 5' primer and a J-beta primer mix, a second PCR was run for 7 to 11 cycles. TCRdb passed the 5' RACE reads through MiXCR, listing each CDR3 protein once. The sample shows 600,000 or so distinct CDR3 sequences, about 21% of them seen only once. Sample: blood. All receptors derive from a man aged 65 to 85 in good health.

The chain recombines TRBV7-2 with TRBJ2-1; 14 bases are shared with TRBD2. CDR1 is SGHTA, CDR2 FQGNSA, per germline. V lost 2 bases, J lost 7 bases, and 7 bases stayed unmatched. The CDR3 covers 17 residues. In nucleotides, the CDR3 is TGTGCCAGCAGCTTATTGACTAGCGGGAGGGCCGCGAATGAGCAGTTCTTC. This encodes CASSLLTSGRAANEQFF.

This clonotype has a handful of counts. This sequence joins TRBV7-2 and TRBJ2-7; D possibly matches TRBD1 or TRBD2 (5 bases each). Near its end, the DNA agrees better with TRBJ2-5, so the J call may be wrong. The germline V gene encodes CDR1 SGHTA and CDR2 FQGNSA. CDR3 length: 16 residues. CDR3 in amino acids: CASSFPGRPYQETQYF. CDR3 in DNA: TGTGCCAGCAGCTTCCCGGGACGCCCGTACCAAGAGACCCAGTACTTC.

This clonotype came up a few times. This may be a read error: a much more frequent sequence differs by one nucleotide. The rearrangement joins TRBV7-7 to TRBJ2-5; 10 nucleotides agree with TRBD2. The J call may be faulty, since TRBJ2-1 better matches the DNA end. The germline V gene encodes CDR1 SSHAT and CDR2 FNYEAQ (reference sequence). The CDR3 runs to 14 residues. The CDR3 protein is CAGSLAGGSNEQFF. CDR3 sequence (DNA): TGTGCTGGCAGCTTAGCGGGAGGAAGCAATGAGCAGTTCTTC.

J is TRBJ2-3 and V is TRBV12-3 or TRBV12-4, with 12 positions matching TRBD2. The trim removed 7 bases at V and 4 bases at J, leaving 6 bases unmatched. CDR3 length equals 15 residues. CDR3 DNA: TGTGCCAGCACTTCTAGCGGGGGGGCAGCAGATACGCAGTATTTT. Its protein product is CASTSSGGAADTQYF.

In regard to this clonotype: One junction end disagrees with the germline gene, perhaps due to a read error. This rearrangement joins TRBV7-7 to TRBJ2-3; the match to TRBD2 covers 7 bases. There are 18 residues in the CDR3. The germline V gene has CDR1 SSHAT and CDR2 FNYEAQ (reference sequence). In DNA form, the CDR3 reads TGTGCTAGCAGCCCCGGGGGGTCGCGGGAGACAAGCACAGATACGCAGTATTTT. Its protein product is CASSPGGSRETSTDTQYF.

This clonotype came up a few times. This chain connects TRBV12-5 to TRBJ2-2; TRBD2 agrees at 13 bases. The V and J ends lost 6 bases and 7 bases, in that order; junction bases with no gene match: 5. CDR1 LGHNT and CDR2 FRNRAP come from the germline V gene. CDR3 length: 15 amino acids. CDR3: CASGPGLAGSGELFF. DNA for the CDR3: TGTGCTAGTGGGCCGGGACTAGCGGGAAGCGGGGAGCTGTTTTTT. Together with reference TRBV12-5 and TRBJ2-2, the CDR3 gives the full variable domain: DARVTQTPRHKVTEMGQEVTMRCQPILGHNTVFWYRQTMMQGLELLAYFRNRAPLDDSGMPKDRFSAEMPDATLATLKIQPSEPRDSAVYFCASGPGLAGSGELFFGEGSRLTVL.

This clonotype was detected a few times. The chain recombines TRBV5-1 with TRBJ2-5; D ambiguous. The CDR3 has 15 amino acids. CDR1 is SGHRS and CDR2 is YFSETQ in the germline V gene. V was trimmed by 0 bases and J by 5 bases, leaving 14 bases between them. For the CDR3, the DNA is TGCGCCAGCAGCTTGGGTAGCTCCTTGGGGGAGACCCAGTACTTC. It is translated as CASSLGSSLGETQYF.

The chain is built from TRBV20-1 and TRBJ2-3; 9 bases map to TRBD2. The germline V gene encodes CDR1 DFQATT and CDR2 SNEGSKA (reference sequence). The V segment lost 1 base and the J segment 2 bases; nucleotides outside the gene matches: 7. The CDR3 has 16 amino acids. The CDR3 DNA sequence: TGCAGTGCTAGAGCTTTAGGGACTAGCCCCACAGATACGCAGTATTTT. This gives the protein CSARALGTSPTDTQYF.

The chain uses TRBV7-8 and TRBJ2-5, with D unclear. The CDR3 consists of 13 residues. Looked up from germline, CDR1 is SGHVS and CDR2 is FQNEAQ. V shed 2 bases and J shed 2 bases, with 6 bases lying between them. CDR3 protein: CASSLWTQETQYF. DNA for the CDR3: TGTGCCAGCAGCTTATGGACGCAAGAGACCCAGTACTTC. Filled out from reference TRBV7-8 and TRBJ2-5, the complete variable domain reads GAGVSQSPRYKVAKRGQDVALRCDPISGHVSLFWYQQALGQGPEFLTYFQNEAQLDKSGLPSDRFFAERPEGSVSTLKIQRTQQEDSAVYLCASSLWTQETQYFGPGTRLLVL.

This clonotype was seen a handful of times. V and J are TRBV24-1 and TRBJ2-5, with TRBD2 matching 11 bases. Trimming removed 7 bases from V and 4 bases from J; junction bases left unmatched: 13. In germline, CDR1 is KGHDR, CDR2 SFDVKD. This CDR3 is built from 17 residues. The CDR3 loop reads CATSSSLAGAGVETQYF. For the CDR3, the DNA is TGTGCCACCAGCTCGTCACTAGCGGGAGCAGGGGTAGAGACCCAGTACTTC.

This clonotype was seen only a few times. V usage is TRBV15 and J usage is TRBJ1-5; the D is unclear. V dropped 5 bases and J dropped 2 bases, with 10 bases sitting between them. The CDR3 runs 14 residues. Germline CDR1 is LNHNV and CDR2 is YYDKDF (reference sequence). The CDR3 sequence is CATSGGKGNQPQHF. CDR3 in DNA: TGTGCCACCAGCGGTGGCAAAGGCAATCAGCCCCAGCATTTT.

The sample holds a few counts of this clonotype. The genes are TRBV2 and TRBJ2-5, with D maybe TRBD2 (5 bases). The J call is doubtful: the DNA matches TRBJ2-1 better. This CDR3 comprises 11 residues. In germline, CDR1 is SNHLY, CDR2 FYNNEI. CDR3 residues: CASNEGAEQFF. CDR3 DNA sequence: TGTGCCAGCAATGAGGGAGCTGAGCAGTTCTTC.

This clonotype was detected a few times. J is TRBJ2-2 and V is TRBV12-3 or TRBV12-4; TRBD2 matches 12 bases. Trimming took 6 bases from V and 0 from J; bases not matched to a gene: 5. The CDR3 loop spans 17 amino acids. CDR3 sequence (DNA): TGTGCCAGCAGCCCAACTAGCGGGAGGCCGAACACCGGGGAGCTGTTTTTT. Protein: CASSPTSGRPNTGELFF.

V usage is TRBV11-2 and J usage is TRBJ2-4, with 10 bases lining up with TRBD2. CDR1 and CDR2 from the germline V gene are SGHAT and FQNNGV. After removal of 4 bases from V and 2 bases from J, the junction contained 2 bases not matched to a gene. CDR3 length equals 15 residues. DNA for the CDR3: TGTGCCAGCAGCTCTAGCGGGAGTTCCAAAAACATTCAGTACTTC. It translates to CASSSSGSSKNIQYF.

The chain combines TRBV2 with TRBJ1-6, with TRBD1 as a possible D gene (6 bases). V was shortened by 7 bases and J by 9 bases, with 16 bases between the two germline ends. Germline loops: CDR1 SNHLY, CDR2 FYNNEI. This CDR3 spans 14 amino acids. The CDR3: CASMSRGAGSPLHF. The CDR3 region has the DNA TGTGCCAGCATGAGCAGGGGAGCTGGTTCACCCCTCCACTTT.

This clonotype was seen a few times. The chain couples TRBV5-5 to TRBJ1-2; 7 bases are a match to TRBD1. V shed 0 bases, J shed 5 bases, and the junction held 4 bases outside the gene matches. The CDR3 loop spans 14 amino acids. Germline CDR1 and CDR2: SGHKS and YYEKEE (reference sequence). In DNA form, the CDR3 reads TGTGCCAGCAGCTTGGCTGTGACAGGGTATGGCTACACCTTC. Its translation is CASSLAVTGYGYTF.

V is TRBV3-1 and J is TRBJ2-3; possibly TRBD1 for D (5 bases). V lost 1 base and J lost 3, with 11 bases in between. This CDR3 has 15 amino acids. In germline, CDR1 is LGHDT, CDR2 YNNKEL (reference sequence). CDR3 DNA: TGTGCCAGCAGCCAAGCAGGGTATCAGACAGATACGCAGTATTTT. As protein: CASSQAGYQTDTQYF.

This clonotype showed up just a few times. The J gene is TRBJ1-4, the V gene TRBV6-4, with 7 bases fitting TRBD1. Per germline, CDR1 MRHNA and CDR2 SNTAGT. The CDR3 length is 11 residues. V shed 7 bases, J shed 17 bases, and the junction held 10 bases outside the gene matches. The CDR3 sequence is CASNRQGFCFF. The CDR3 nucleotides are TGTGCCAGCAACAGACAGGGTTTCTGTTTTTTT.

This chain connects TRBV5-1 to TRBJ2-1; 9 bases match TRBD2. V gave up 3 bases and J gave up 8 bases; unmatched junction bases: 6. Per the germline V gene, CDR1 is SGHRS and CDR2 is YFSETQ. There are 14 residues in the CDR3. CDR3: CASSSGLAPDEQFF. As DNA, the CDR3 is TGCGCCAGCAGCTCCGGACTAGCGCCCGATGAGCAGTTCTTC.

This clonotype was recorded many times. The CDR3 DNA reads TGTGCCTGGAGTGTACGGTTAGAAAACATTCAGTACTTC. This translates into CAWSVRLENIQYF. The chain couples TRBV30 to TRBJ2-4; D call uncertain. The germline V and J ends were trimmed by 0 bases and 5 bases, with 8 bases remaining between them. The CDR3 spans 13 residues. The germline V gene encodes CDR1 GTSNPN and CDR2 SVGIG (reference sequence). The full variable domain, with the rest looked up from reference TRBV30 and TRBJ2-4, is SQTIHQWPATLVQPVGSPLSLECTVEGTSNPNLYWYRQAAGRGLQLLFYSVGIGQISSEVPQNLSASRPQDRQFILSSKKLLLSDSGFYLCAWSVRLENIQYFGAGTRLSVL.

The genes are TRBV15 and TRBJ2-1; 8 bases align to TRBD2. The J segment lost 5 bases and the V segment lost 1 base, leaving 4 bases of the junction unmatched. The CDR3 is 15 residues long. CDR1 and CDR2 (germline): LNHNV, YYDKDF (reference sequence). The CDR3: CATSRGSGTDNEQFF. CDR3 sequence (DNA): TGTGCCACCAGCAGAGGTAGCGGGACGGACAATGAGCAGTTCTTC.

The table lists this clonotype with a few counts. The CDR3 nucleotides read TGTGCCAGCAGCAGAGACAGGAGCTCCTACAATGAGCAGTTCTTC. It is translated as CASSRDRSSYNEQFF. This sequence joins TRBV7-2 and TRBJ2-1, with a weak D call TRBD1 (6 bases). Trimming cost V 5 bases and J 0 bases, with 11 bases left between them. The CDR3 is 15 residues long. CDR1 is SGHTA, CDR2 FQGNSA, per germline.

This clonotype has just a few counts. The chain joins TRBV20-1 to TRBJ2-3, with 12 bases identical to TRBD2. The trim removed 5 bases at V and 4 bases at J, leaving 10 bases unmatched. Per germline, CDR1 DFQATT and CDR2 SNEGSKA (reference sequence). This CDR3 has 16 amino acids. As DNA, the CDR3 is TGCAGTGCTCTCGCCGGGACTAGCGGGTTTGCAGATACGCAGTATTTT. As protein: CSALAGTSGFADTQYF.

The rearrangement links TRBV10-3 to TRBJ2-5, with TRBD2 matching 7 bases. Germline CDR1 ENHRY, CDR2 SYGVKD. V gave up 6 bases and J gave up 1 base; unmatched junction bases: 5. The CDR3 is made up of 14 amino acids. The DNA of the CDR3 is TGTGCCATCAGATCTAGCGGAGGCCAAGAGACCCAGTACTTC. Translating it yields CAIRSSGGQETQYF.

This clonotype turned up a few times. The V and J genes are TRBV29-1 and TRBJ2-7; possible D gene TRBD1, 5 bases. This CDR3 region has 12 residues. Per the germline V gene, CDR1 is SQVTM and CDR2 is ANQGSEA. V was clipped by 8 bases and J by 5 bases, with 16 bases between them. This CDR3 reads CSPPGASDEQYF. CDR3 nucleotide sequence: TGCAGCCCGCCTGGGGCATCGGACGAGCAGTACTTC.

V gene TRBV28 combines with J gene TRBJ2-1; 12 nucleotides align to TRBD2. Trimming at V came to 7 bases and at J to 7 bases, leaving 17 bases not matched to a gene. The germline CDR1 and CDR2 sequences are MDHEN and SYDVKM. The CDR3 consists of 18 residues. The CDR3 loop reads CASTPSGLAGGPRNEQFF. The CDR3 nucleotides read TGTGCCAGCACCCCTTCGGGCCTAGCGGGAGGGCCTCGGAATGAGCAGTTCTTC.